Each of the 5 T cell receptor beta chains below was sequenced from the same sample in a study of blood T cell repertoires in COVID-19. Produced via immunoSEQ multiplex PCR; TCRdb's table is partial and in-frame only. The sample gives approximately 250,000 clones, about 83% of which show up once; approximately 5.5% is in the top ten. What was sequenced was peripheral blood. The receptors were gathered from a woman aged 80 or older with COVID-19, enrolled during active disease.

The V and J genes are TRBV10-3 and TRBJ2-2; the D gene is possibly TRBD2 (6 bases). Trimming shortened V by 4 bases and J by 5 bases, and 14 bases separated the two germline ends. The length of the CDR3 is 15 residues. CDR1 is ENHRY, CDR2 SYGVKD, per germline. The CDR3 DNA reads as TGTGCCATCAGTGGGGGCTACGGAGGGACCGGGGAGCTGTTTTTT. Translation gives CAISGGYGGTGELFF.

J is TRBJ1-5 and V is TRBV10-3; no reliable D call. This CDR3 region has 14 residues. Trimming shortened V by 7 bases and J by 3 bases, and 13 bases separated the two germline ends. CDR1 is ENHRY and CDR2 is SYGVKD in the germline V gene. The CDR3 here is CAINGEDDNQPQHF. Here the CDR3 DNA reads TGTGCCATCAACGGGGAGGATGACAATCAGCCCCAGCATTTT.

The sample holds a few counts of this clone. The rearrangement links TRBV20-1 to TRBJ1-2, with 7 positions matching TRBD1. The junction had 17 bases not matched to a gene; V was cut back by 3 bases and J by 1 base. The CDR3 length is 18 residues. Germline V gene sequence: CDR1 DFQATT, CDR2 SNEGSKA (reference sequence). Here the CDR3 reads CSASKAARDRGLNYGYTF. The CDR3 nucleotides are TGCAGTGCTAGTAAGGCGGCCCGGGACAGAGGACTTAACTATGGCTACACCTTC.

The genes are TRBV5-1 and TRBJ1-1; D might be TRBD1 (5 bases). The CDR3 is 14 residues long. Trimming removed 3 bases at V and 5 bases at J, with 14 bases between. The germline V gene encodes CDR1 SGHRS and CDR2 YFSETQ. The CDR3 is CASSWGPEGTEAFF. The CDR3 DNA sequence: TGCGCCAGCAGCTGGGGCCCGGAGGGTACTGAAGCTTTCTTT.

This clone was counted a single time. J is TRBJ1-5 and V is TRBV30; the D gene is possibly TRBD1 (6 bases). Germline V gene lookup returns CDR1 GTSNPN and CDR2 SVGIG (reference sequence). There are 14 residues in the CDR3. With 3 bases removed from V and 5 bases from J, the gap between germline ends came to 14 bases. CDR3 in DNA: TGTGCCTGGAGGGGAACAGGGTTTGATCAGCCCCAGCATTTT. This translates into CAWRGTGFDQPQHF.